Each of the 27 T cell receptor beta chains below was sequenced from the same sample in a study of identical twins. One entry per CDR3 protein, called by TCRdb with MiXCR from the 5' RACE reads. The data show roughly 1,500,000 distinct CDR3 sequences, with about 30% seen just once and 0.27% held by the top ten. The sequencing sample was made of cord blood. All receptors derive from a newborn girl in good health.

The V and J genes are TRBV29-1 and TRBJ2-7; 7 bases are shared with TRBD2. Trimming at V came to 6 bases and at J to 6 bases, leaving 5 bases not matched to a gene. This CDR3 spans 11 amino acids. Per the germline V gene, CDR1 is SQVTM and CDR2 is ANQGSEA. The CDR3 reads CSVPWGGEQYF. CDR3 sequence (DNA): TGCAGCGTCCCCTGGGGGGGCGAGCAGTACTTC.

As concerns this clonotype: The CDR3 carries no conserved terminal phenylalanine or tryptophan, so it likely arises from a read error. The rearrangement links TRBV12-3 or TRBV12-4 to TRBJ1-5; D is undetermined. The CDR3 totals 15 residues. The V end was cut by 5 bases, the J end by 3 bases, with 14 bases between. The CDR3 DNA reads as TGTGCCAGCAGTCGCGCCTCTTCCTACAATCAGCCCCAGCATCTT. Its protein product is CASSRASSYNQPQHL.

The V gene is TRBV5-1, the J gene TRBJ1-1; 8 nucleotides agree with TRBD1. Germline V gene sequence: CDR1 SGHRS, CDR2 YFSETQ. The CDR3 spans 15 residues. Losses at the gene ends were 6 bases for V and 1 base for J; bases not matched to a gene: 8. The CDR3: CASTPGGAGNTEAFF. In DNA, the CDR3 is TGCGCCAGCACCCCAGGGGGCGCGGGGAACACTGAAGCTTTCTTT.

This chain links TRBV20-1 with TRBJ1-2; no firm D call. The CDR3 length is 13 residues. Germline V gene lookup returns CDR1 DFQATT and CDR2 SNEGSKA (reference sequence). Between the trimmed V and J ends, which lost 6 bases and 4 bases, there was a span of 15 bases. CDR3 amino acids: CSAPLDPGYGYTF. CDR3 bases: TGCAGTGCCCCCTTGGACCCGGGCTATGGCTACACCTTC.

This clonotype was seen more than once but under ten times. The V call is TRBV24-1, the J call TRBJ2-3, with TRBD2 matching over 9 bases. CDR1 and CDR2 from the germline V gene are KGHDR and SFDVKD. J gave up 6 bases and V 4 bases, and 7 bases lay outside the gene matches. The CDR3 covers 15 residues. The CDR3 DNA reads TGTGCCACCAGTGACCGCAGCGGGGGGCTTGATACGCAGTATTTT. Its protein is CATSDRSGGLDTQYF.

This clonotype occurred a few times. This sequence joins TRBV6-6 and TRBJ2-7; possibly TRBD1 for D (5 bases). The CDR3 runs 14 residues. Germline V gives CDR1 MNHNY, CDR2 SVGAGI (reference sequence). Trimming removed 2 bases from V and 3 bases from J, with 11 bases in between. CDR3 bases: TGTGCCAGCAGTTACACCCTCACAGGCTACGAGCAGTACTTC. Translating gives CASSYTLTGYEQYF.

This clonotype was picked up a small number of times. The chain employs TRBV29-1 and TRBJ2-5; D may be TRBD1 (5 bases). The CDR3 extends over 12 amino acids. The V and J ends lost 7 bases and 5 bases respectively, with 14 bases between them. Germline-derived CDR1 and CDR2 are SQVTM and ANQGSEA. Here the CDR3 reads CSAGKGFETQYF. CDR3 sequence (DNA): TGCAGCGCTGGGAAGGGGTTTGAGACCCAGTACTTC.

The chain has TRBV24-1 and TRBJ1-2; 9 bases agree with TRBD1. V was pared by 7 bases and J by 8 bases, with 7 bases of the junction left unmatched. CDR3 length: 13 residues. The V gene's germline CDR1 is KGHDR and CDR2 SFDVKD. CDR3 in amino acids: CATSAGTGMGYTF. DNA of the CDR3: TGTGCCACCAGCGCCGGGACAGGGATGGGCTACACCTTC.

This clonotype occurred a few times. CDR3 nucleotide sequence: TGCAGTGCTAGGGTCCCGGGACAGAGCTACACCTTC. Protein sequence: CSARVPGQSYTF. The rearrangement uses TRBV20-1 and TRBJ1-2; 7 bases agree with TRBD1. The CDR3 is 12 residues long. After removal of 3 bases from V and 9 bases from J, the junction contained 7 bases not matched to a gene. The germline V gene has CDR1 DFQATT and CDR2 SNEGSKA (reference sequence).

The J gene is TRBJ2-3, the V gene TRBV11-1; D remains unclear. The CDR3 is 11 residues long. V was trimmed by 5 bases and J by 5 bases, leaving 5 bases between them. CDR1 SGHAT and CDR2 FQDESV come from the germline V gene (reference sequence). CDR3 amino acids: CASSNEDTQYF. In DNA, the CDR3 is TGTGCCAGCAGCAACGAAGATACGCAGTATTTT.

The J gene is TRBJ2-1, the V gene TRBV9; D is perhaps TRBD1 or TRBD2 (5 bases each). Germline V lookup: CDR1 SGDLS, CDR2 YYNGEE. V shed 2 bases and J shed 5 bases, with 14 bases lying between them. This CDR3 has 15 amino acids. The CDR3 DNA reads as TGTGCCAGCAGCGTCAACCCGGGACCCAACAATGAGCAGTTCTTC. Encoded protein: CASSVNPGPNNEQFF.

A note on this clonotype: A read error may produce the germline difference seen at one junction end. The CDR3 protein is CASSPPGGYDYTF. The CDR3 DNA follows: TGTGCCAGCAGCCCCCCAGGGGGCTATGACTACACCTTC. The chain combines TRBV13 with TRBJ1-2; TRBD1 aligns across 8 bases. CDR3 length: 13 residues. Germline V gene lookup returns CDR1 PRHDT and CDR2 FYEKMQ (reference sequence). Based on the CDR3 plus reference TRBV13 and TRBJ1-2, the full variable domain is AAGVIQSPRHLIKEKRETATLKCYPIPRHDTVYWYQQGPGQDPQFLISFYEKMQSDKGSIPDRFSAQQFSDYHSELNMSSLELGDSALYFCASSPPGGYDYTFGSGTRLTVV.

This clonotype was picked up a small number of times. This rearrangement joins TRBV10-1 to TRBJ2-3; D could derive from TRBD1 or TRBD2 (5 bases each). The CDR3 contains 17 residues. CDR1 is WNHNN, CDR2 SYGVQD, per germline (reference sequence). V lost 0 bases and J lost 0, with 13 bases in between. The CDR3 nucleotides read TGCGCCAGCAGTGAGTCGGGGGTCTCTTCTAGCACAGATACGCAGTATTTT. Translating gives CASSESGVSSSTDTQYF.

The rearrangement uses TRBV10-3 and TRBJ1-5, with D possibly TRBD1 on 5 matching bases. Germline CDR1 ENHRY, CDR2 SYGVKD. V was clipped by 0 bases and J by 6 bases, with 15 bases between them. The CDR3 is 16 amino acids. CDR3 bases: TGTGCCATCAGTGAGTCCGTGGCGGGGGGAAGTCAGCCCCAGCATTTT. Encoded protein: CAISESVAGGSQPQHF.

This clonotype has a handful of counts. The CDR3 bases are TGTGCCAGCAGCTTTCGCGGGAGAGGCGAGCAGTACTTC. Translated: CASSFRGRGEQYF. The chain uses TRBV5-8 and TRBJ2-7, with 7 bases matching TRBD2. V shed 2 bases and J 6 bases; nucleotides not matched to a gene: 5. The V gene's germline CDR1 is SGHTS and CDR2 YDEGEE. The CDR3 consists of 13 residues.

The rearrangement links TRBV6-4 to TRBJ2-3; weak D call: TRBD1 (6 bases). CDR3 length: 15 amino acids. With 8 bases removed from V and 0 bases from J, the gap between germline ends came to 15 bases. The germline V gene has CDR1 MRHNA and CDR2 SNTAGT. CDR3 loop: CASRPRDTSTDTQYF. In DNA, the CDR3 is TGTGCCAGCCGCCCCCGGGACACTAGCACAGATACGCAGTATTTT.

This CDR3 reads CASSVRGGAVNEQYF. The DNA for the CDR3 is TGTGCCAGCAGCGTAAGGGGGGGGGCCGTCAATGAGCAGTACTTC. The V gene is TRBV9, the J gene TRBJ2-5; TRBD2 is a possible D gene (7 bases). The CDR3 is made up of 15 amino acids. The germline CDR1 and CDR2 sequences are SGDLS and YYNGEE. Trimming pared 1 base from V and 11 bases from J, leaving 21 bases between.

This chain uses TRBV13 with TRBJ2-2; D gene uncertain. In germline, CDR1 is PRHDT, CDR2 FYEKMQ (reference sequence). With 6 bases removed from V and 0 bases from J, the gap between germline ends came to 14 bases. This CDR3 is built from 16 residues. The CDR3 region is CASSSNGWPNTGELFF. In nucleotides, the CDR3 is TGTGCCAGCAGTTCGAATGGCTGGCCGAACACCGGGGAGCTGTTTTTT. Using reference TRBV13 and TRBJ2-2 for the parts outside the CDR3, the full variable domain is AAGVIQSPRHLIKEKRETATLKCYPIPRHDTVYWYQQGPGQDPQFLISFYEKMQSDKGSIPDRFSAQQFSDYHSELNMSSLELGDSALYFCASSSNGWPNTGELFFGEGSRLTVL.

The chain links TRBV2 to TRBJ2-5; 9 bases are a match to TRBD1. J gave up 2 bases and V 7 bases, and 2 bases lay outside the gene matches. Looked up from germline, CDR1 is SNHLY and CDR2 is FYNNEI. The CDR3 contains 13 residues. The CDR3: CASNGQGQETQYF. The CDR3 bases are TGTGCCAGCAATGGACAGGGGCAAGAGACCCAGTACTTC.

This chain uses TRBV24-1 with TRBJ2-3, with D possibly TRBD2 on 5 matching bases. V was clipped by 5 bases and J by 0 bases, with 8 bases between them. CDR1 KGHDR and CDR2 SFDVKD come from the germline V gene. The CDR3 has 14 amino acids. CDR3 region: CATSVSGSTDTQYF. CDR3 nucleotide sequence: TGTGCCACCAGTGTATCGGGAAGCACAGATACGCAGTATTTT.

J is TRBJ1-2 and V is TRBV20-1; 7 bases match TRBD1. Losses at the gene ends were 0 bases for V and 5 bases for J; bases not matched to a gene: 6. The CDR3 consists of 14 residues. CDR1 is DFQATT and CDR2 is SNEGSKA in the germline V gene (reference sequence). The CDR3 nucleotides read TGCAGTGCTAGAGATCTCGCCAGGGGGTATGGCTACACCTTC. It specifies CSARDLARGYGYTF.

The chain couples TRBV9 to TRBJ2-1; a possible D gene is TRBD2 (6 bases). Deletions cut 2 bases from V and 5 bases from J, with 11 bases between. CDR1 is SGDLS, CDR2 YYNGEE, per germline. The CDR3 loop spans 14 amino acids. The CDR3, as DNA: TGTGCCAGCAGCGTGGAGAGCGGGCACAATGAGCAGTTCTTC. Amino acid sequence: CASSVESGHNEQFF. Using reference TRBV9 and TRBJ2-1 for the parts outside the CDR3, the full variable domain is DSGVTQTPKHLITATGQRVTLRCSPRSGDLSVYWYQQSLDQGLQFLIQYYNGEERAKGNILERFSAQQFPDLHSELNLSSLELGDSALYFCASSVESGHNEQFFGPGTRLTVL.

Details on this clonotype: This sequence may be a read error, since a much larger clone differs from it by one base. The CDR3 DNA is TGTGCCATCAGTGACAGGGGTGACACTGAAGCTTTCTTT. Translated, it gives CAISDRGDTEAFF. The chain has TRBV10-3 and TRBJ1-1; TRBD1 might be the D (6 bases). CDR1 is ENHRY and CDR2 is SYGVKD in the germline V gene. The CDR3 extends over 13 amino acids. Trimming cost V 3 bases and J 3 bases, with 8 bases left between them.

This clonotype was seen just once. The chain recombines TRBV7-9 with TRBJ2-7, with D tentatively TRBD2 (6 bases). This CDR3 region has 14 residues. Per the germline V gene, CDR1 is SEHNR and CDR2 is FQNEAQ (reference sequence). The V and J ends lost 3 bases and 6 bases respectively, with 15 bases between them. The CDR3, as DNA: TGTGCCAGCAGCTTGTCGGGAGTACGGAGCGAGCAGTACTTC. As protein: CASSLSGVRSEQYF.

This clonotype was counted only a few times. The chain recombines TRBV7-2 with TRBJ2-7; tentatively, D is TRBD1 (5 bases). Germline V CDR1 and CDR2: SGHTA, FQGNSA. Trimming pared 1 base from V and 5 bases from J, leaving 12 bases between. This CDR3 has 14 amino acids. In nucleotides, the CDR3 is TGTGCCAGCAGCTTAGACAGGCCATCCGACGAGCAGTACTTC. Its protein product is CASSLDRPSDEQYF.

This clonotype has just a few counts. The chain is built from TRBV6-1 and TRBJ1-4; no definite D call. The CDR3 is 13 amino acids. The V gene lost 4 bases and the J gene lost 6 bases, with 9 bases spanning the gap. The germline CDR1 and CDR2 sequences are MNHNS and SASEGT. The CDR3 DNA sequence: TGTGCCAGCAGTGTACGACCGGATGAAAAACTGTTTTTT. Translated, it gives CASSVRPDEKLFF.

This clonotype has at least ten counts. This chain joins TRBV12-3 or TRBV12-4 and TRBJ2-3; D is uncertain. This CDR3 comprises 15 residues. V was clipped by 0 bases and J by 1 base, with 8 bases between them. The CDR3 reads CASSLAGSRTDTQYF. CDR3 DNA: TGTGCCAGCAGTTTAGCGGGTAGCCGCACAGATACGCAGTATTTT.